This T cell receptor (beta chain) was retrieved from a study of T cell repertoires in cytomegalovirus infection. The study, taken as a whole, reports: Adding up the frequency of public TCR beta families identified people who carried CMV plus the relevant HLA.

TCRdb reprocessed the reads via MiXCR and lists one record per CDR3 protein. The table lists 150,000 to 190,000 distinct CDR3 sequences, about 20% of them singletons. This clonotype appeared a few times. What it binds is not known. This may be a read error: a much more frequent sequence differs by one nucleotide. The CDR3 is 14 amino acids. Germline values: CDR1 LNHDA, CDR2 SQIVND (reference sequence). Sequencing used PBMCs. The chain couples TRBV19 to TRBJ2-7; tentative D call: TRBD2 (5 bases). This clonotype originated in a human donor in good health (CMV status not recorded). Some clones in this sample may be carry-over from other donors' samples. CDR3 nucleotides: TGTGCCAGTAGTACCCGCGGAGGCACTTACGAGCAGTGCTTC. Its protein product is CASSTRGGTYEQCF.